This T cell receptor (beta chain) was sequenced in a study of blood T cell repertoires in COVID-19 (dated by TCRdb to 2020 to 2021). Background for the entire study: Samples covering the acute and convalescent phases of COVID-19 were provided by collaborators in the United States, Italy and Spain. The prospective study material was composed of cDNA or gDNA derived from T cells, B-cell-depleted T cells, or PBMCs. Deeply sampled blood TCRbeta repertoires from subjects exposed to, actively infected with, or recovered from COVID-19 were included in the dataset. The repertoires were made available in a free public database intended to serve as a resource for research on the immune response to SARS-CoV-2. The samples were drawn from the first 160 participants of the ongoing ImmuneRACE study and from over a thousand subjects provided by 6 global collaborators. A de-identified subject ID, COVID-19 status, age in years and sex were almost always included in the sample metadata. Where available, HLA class I and class II types were obtained from metadata supplied by the sample provider rather than from assay-based typing.

TCRbeta CDR3 regions were amplified from genomic DNA by means of the immunoSEQ Assay, a bias-controlled multiplex PCR. The paper's processing steps were these. The number of nucleated cells in each sample was estimated from the amplification of reference gene primers within the assay. To quantify the absolute abundance of each unique TCRbeta CDR3 rearrangement, sequence reads were collapsed and filtered. For each sample, productive Simpson clonality was calculated as the square root of Simpson's diversity index over productive rearrangements. TCRdb's version of the immuneACCESS table is confined to in-frame rearrangements and falls short of the full clone set. An unresolved V gene accounts for under half of the shortfall where checked; the remainder is of unknown origin. The V and J calls and clone size come from that table; D and trimming were worked out from the DNA. The sample contains some 200,000 clones, less than 85% of them found a single time. 4.5% to 7% of the sample is held by the ten biggest clonotypes.

For this clone: The antigen it recognizes is unknown. No quality values exist for individual bases; no much larger clone is one base distant.

The collaborating institutions used their own protocols to collect whole blood in K2EDTA tubes. For TCRbeta analysis, collaborators shipped samples in one of three forms: frozen whole blood, isolated PBMCs, or DNA extracted from either of those sample types. What the authors observed across the whole study: Clinical and demographic metadata were provided uncurated, with the amount varying by source and participant.

Sample: peripheral blood. The receptor was isolated from an older woman with acute or convalescent COVID-19.

The CDR3 region: CASSRKLAGETDTQYF. Here is the DNA: TGTGCCAGCAGCCGTAAACTAGCGGGAGAAACAGATACGCAGTATTTT. This receptor chain uses TRBV5-4 and TRBJ2-3; 11 central bases correspond to TRBD2. CDR1 and CDR2 are read off the germline V gene (reference sequence) as SGHNT and YYREEE. Clipping removes 4 bases from V and 3 bases from J, with 7 as the unmatched junction base count. The CDR3 sequence holds 16 residues, the cysteine and phenylalanine included. The entry retains the CDR3 DNA only, 48 bases that are in frame from base 1.